Described below is a single T cell receptor (beta chain) sequence and its context. The data derive from a study of blood T cell repertoires in COVID-19. Repertoires were generated with immunoSEQ multiplex PCR, while TCRdb's copy carries only in-frame clones and drops some. The repertoire has about 290,000 clones, around 90% of them found once; the top ten carry 1.5% to 2%. J lost 3 bases, V lost 3 bases, and 5 bases had no gene match. Germline CDR1 LNHDA, CDR2 SQIVND (reference sequence). The CDR3 loop spans 15 amino acids. The gene calls are TRBV19 and TRBJ1-2; 9 bases map to TRBD1. The receptor was isolated from a woman aged 40 to 50 who had recovered from COVID-19. Input material: PBMCs or T cells enriched from blood (not recorded which). CDR3: CASSIADRGDYGYTF. The CDR3 DNA follows: TGTGCCAGTAGTATCGCGGACAGGGGTGACTATGGCTACACCTTC.